A single sample gave rise to the 22 T cell receptor beta chains below, sequenced in a study of cytomegalovirus exposure and HLA in healthy donors. PCR amplification relied on 60 Vbeta primers (plus 13 Jbeta primers). Assay used: immunoSEQ multiplex PCR; TCRdb lists only in-frame clones, some missing. Of 120,000 to 150,000 clones in the sample, roughly three quarters are singletons; the top ten hold almost 4.5%. The sample consisted of PBMCs. These receptors came from a man in his sixties in good health and CMV-seronegative.

This chain uses TRBV4-1 with TRBJ2-1, with unresolved D. The V and J ends lost 4 bases and 3 bases respectively, with 4 bases between them. The germline V gene has CDR1 MGHRA and CDR2 YSYEKL. This CDR3 has 12 residues. DNA for the CDR3: TGCGCCAGCAGCCGAGGCTACAATGAGCAGTTCTTC. This sequence encodes CASSRGYNEQFF.

The V and J genes are TRBV7-3 and TRBJ2-2; no definite D call. V was shortened by 6 bases and J by 6 bases, with 8 bases between the two germline ends. The CDR3 contains 12 residues. Germline-derived CDR1 and CDR2 are SGHTA and FQGTGA. CDR3 amino acids: CASSNSPGELFF. The CDR3, as DNA: TGTGCCAGCAGTAATTCTCCCGGGGAGCTGTTTTTT.

The chain employs TRBV29-1 and TRBJ1-2, with unresolved D. Trimming took 0 bases from V and 12 from J, leaving 14 bases between them. The CDR3 has 12 amino acids. Germline assignment: CDR1 SQVTM and CDR2 ANQGSEA. CDR3 sequence reads: CSVEEAQWLHTF. CDR3 coding DNA: TGCAGCGTTGAAGAGGCCCAATGGCTCCACACCTTC.

This chain connects TRBV5-1 to TRBJ2-7; D possibly corresponds to TRBD1 (5 bases). CDR3 length: 14 residues. With 1 base removed from V and 3 bases from J, the gap between germline ends came to 11 bases. Germline V CDR1 and CDR2: SGHRS, YFSETQ. The chain's CDR3 is CASSLRQINYEQYF. The CDR3 DNA is TGCGCCAGCAGCTTGAGACAGATCAACTACGAGCAGTACTTC.

The chain recombines TRBV18 with TRBJ2-7; D possibly corresponds to TRBD2 (6 bases). Germline V gene lookup returns CDR1 KGHSH and CDR2 LQKENI. The CDR3 is 15 amino acids. The V and J ends lost 3 bases and 2 bases respectively, with 14 bases between them. The CDR3, as DNA: TGTGCCAGCTCACCCGGGGAGGCAACAACCTACGAGCAGTACTTC. This encodes CASSPGEATTYEQYF. Together with reference TRBV18 and TRBJ2-7, the CDR3 gives the full variable domain: NAGVMQNPRHLVRRRGQEARLRCSPMKGHSHVYWYRQLPEEGLKFMVYLQKENIIDESGMPKERFSAEFPKEGPSILRIQQVVRGDSAAYFCASSPGEATTYEQYFGPGTRLTVT.

V usage is TRBV19 and J usage is TRBJ2-2; 13 bases map to TRBD2. The CDR3 runs to 16 residues. Germline CDR1 is LNHDA and CDR2 is SQIVND (reference sequence). V gave up 5 bases and J gave up 8 bases; unmatched junction bases: 8. In DNA, the CDR3 is TGTGCCAGTAGTTCAGGACTAGCGGGAGTGGCTGGGGAGCTGTTTTTT. Its protein product is CASSSGLAGVAGELFF.

CDR3 nucleotide sequence: TGTGCCAGCAGCCGCGGACAGGGTTTGAACACTGAAGCTTTCTTT. This translates into CASSRGQGLNTEAFF. The chain uses TRBV28 and TRBJ1-1, with 8 bases identical to TRBD1. The CDR3 runs to 15 residues. V lost 6 bases, J lost 0 bases, and 6 bases stayed unmatched. Per germline, CDR1 MDHEN and CDR2 SYDVKM.

V gene TRBV6-5 combines with J gene TRBJ2-3; D perhaps matches TRBD2 (6 bases). This CDR3 region has 16 residues. V lost 2 bases and J 5 bases, leaving 17 bases between the germline ends. CDR1 MNHEY and CDR2 SVGAGI come from the germline V gene. CDR3 loop: CASSYAIGTPGDTQYF. CDR3 in DNA: TGTGCCAGCAGTTACGCCATTGGGACTCCGGGAGATACGCAGTATTTT.

J is TRBJ2-7 and V is TRBV6-4; 10 bases are shared with TRBD1. V lost 4 bases to trimming and J lost 6 bases; unmatched junction nucleotides: 6. Per germline, CDR1 MRHNA and CDR2 SNTAGT. This CDR3 has 14 amino acids. CDR3: CASSAGTGVGEQYF. In DNA, the CDR3 is TGTGCCAGCAGTGCCGGGACAGGGGTTGGCGAGCAGTACTTC.

The chain joins TRBV30 to TRBJ2-1; D not certain. CDR3 length: 13 residues. Germline lookup yields CDR1 GTSNPN and CDR2 SVGIG (reference sequence). The V end lost 3 bases, the J end lost 7 bases, and 13 bases lay between the germline ends. The CDR3 DNA reads as TGTGCCTGGAGCCAAACTCCCCCAAATGAGCAGTTCTTC. Protein sequence: CAWSQTPPNEQFF.

This sequence joins TRBV7-3 and TRBJ2-1; 7 bases agree with TRBD2. Per germline, CDR1 SGHTA and CDR2 FQGTGA. The CDR3 totals 14 residues. V shed 1 base and J 5 bases; nucleotides not matched to a gene: 2. CDR3 sequence reads: CASSLSGSDNEQFF. Written as DNA, the CDR3 is TGTGCCAGCAGCTTAAGCGGGAGTGACAATGAGCAGTTCTTC.

The genes are TRBV6-1 and TRBJ2-7; TRBD2 aligns across 9 bases. With 0 bases clipped from V and 6 bases from J, the junction kept 9 bases outside the gene matches. The V gene's germline CDR1 is MNHNS and CDR2 SASEGT. CDR3 size: 16 residues. The CDR3 reads CASSEARAGGIREQYF. The DNA of the CDR3 is TGTGCCAGCAGTGAAGCGAGAGCGGGAGGAATCCGCGAGCAGTACTTC.

This chain connects TRBV7-2 to TRBJ1-3; 8 positions agree with TRBD1. The ends lost 5 bases at V and 0 bases at J; junction bases unmatched: 6. Germline assignment: CDR1 SGHTA and CDR2 FQGNSA. This CDR3 has 16 amino acids. The CDR3 DNA is TGTGCCAGCAGCCTATCCGGACAGGGCTCTGGAAACACCATATATTTT. Translated: CASSLSGQGSGNTIYF. Full variable domain (outside the CDR3, taken from reference TRBV7-2 and TRBJ1-3): GAGVSQSPSNKVTEKGKDVELRCDPISGHTALYWYRQSLGQGLEFLIYFQGNSAPDKSGLPSDRFSAERTGGSVSTLTIQRTQQEDSAVYLCASSLSGQGSGNTIYFGEGSWLTVV.

This clone was seen a single time. The V call is TRBV28, the J call TRBJ1-5; TRBD1 is a possible D gene (5 bases). Germline loops: CDR1 MDHEN, CDR2 SYDVKM. The CDR3 loop spans 15 amino acids. V was cut by 6 bases and J by 7 bases, with 19 bases left in between. Here the CDR3 reads CASSPSLAGNQPQHF. CDR3 nucleotide sequence: TGTGCCAGCAGCCCTTCCCTGGCAGGGAACCAGCCCCAGCATTTT.

The rearrangement links TRBV5-6 to TRBJ1-2; 7 bases line up with TRBD1. Per the germline V gene, CDR1 is SGHDT and CDR2 is YYEEEE. With V trimmed by 2 bases and J by 5 bases, 12 bases remained unmatched. The CDR3 consists of 16 residues. CDR3 DNA: TGTGCCAGCAGCTTTGGGGTTACAGGGGCACTATATGGCTACACCTTC. It codes for CASSFGVTGALYGYTF.

This clone was picked up a small number of times. The chain couples TRBV7-5 to TRBJ1-1; no check of the table's D call, TRBD1, against the DNA was made. TRBV7-5 is shown as a pseudogene. This CDR3 region has 16 residues. In DNA, the CDR3 is TGTGGCAACGGACCGCCATTCAGGGTGCTGAGCACTGAAGCTTTCTTT. Translation: CGNGPPFRVLSTEAFF.

The rearrangement uses TRBV28 and TRBJ1-3, with D uncertain. Trimming shortened V by 2 bases and J by 0 bases, and 8 bases separated the two germline ends. The length of the CDR3 is 15 residues. Germline V CDR1 and CDR2: MDHEN, SYDVKM. CDR3 DNA: TGTGCCAGCAGTTTAGGTCCCAGCTCTGGAAACACCATATATTTT. Translating it yields CASSLGPSSGNTIYF.

This chain connects TRBV5-1 to TRBJ2-5; TRBD1 aligns across 8 bases. Germline values: CDR1 SGHRS, CDR2 YFSETQ. V dropped 0 bases and J dropped 2; count of bases not matched to a gene: 3. This CDR3 is built from 15 residues. CDR3 sequence reads: CASSLAGDRQETQYF. The CDR3 DNA is TGCGCCAGCAGCTTGGCGGGGGACAGGCAAGAGACCCAGTACTTC.

The chain employs TRBV5-1 and TRBJ1-4, with 9 nucleotides matching TRBD1. Unmatched junction bases numbered 6, after V lost 4 bases and J lost 5 bases. Germline loops: CDR1 SGHRS, CDR2 YFSETQ. The CDR3 is made up of 15 amino acids. Here the CDR3 reads CASSRDRDRNEKLFF. The CDR3 coding sequence is TGCGCCAGCAGCCGGGACAGGGATCGAAATGAAAAACTGTTTTTT.

The table lists this clone with a few counts. V and J are TRBV19 and TRBJ2-6, with D perhaps TRBD1 (5 bases). The CDR3 totals 16 residues. From germline, CDR1 is LNHDA and CDR2 SQIVND (reference sequence). Trimming took off 4 bases at V and 0 bases at J, with 10 bases between the two ends. The CDR3 nucleotides are TGTGCCAGTAGTAGTGGGGCCAGCTCTGGGGCCAACGTCCTGACTTTC. Its protein product is CASSSGASSGANVLTF. Complete variable domain (other parts from reference TRBV19 and TRBJ2-6): DGGITQSPKYLFRKEGQNVTLSCEQNLNHDAMYWYRQDPGQGLRLIYYSQIVNDFQKGDIAEGYSVSREKKESFPLTVTSAQKNPTAFYLCASSSGASSGANVLTFGAGSRLTVL.

The chain joins TRBV29-1 to TRBJ2-7, with D possibly being TRBD2 (6 bases). The CDR3 consists of 12 residues. Germline CDR1 reads SQVTM; CDR2 reads ANQGSEA. V lost 5 bases to trimming and J lost 0 bases, with 8 bases between them. The CDR3 is CSVKTSSYEQYF. The CDR3 bases are TGCAGCGTTAAGACTAGCTCCTACGAGCAGTACTTC.

The chain links TRBV6-5 to TRBJ1-4, with TRBD1 as a possible D gene (6 bases). The CDR3 is 15 amino acids. V was pared by 6 bases and J by 11 bases, with 22 bases between. Germline V gene lookup returns CDR1 MNHEY and CDR2 SVGAGI. DNA of the CDR3: TGTGCCAGCAGGCCCCGGACAGACCTCTGGGGGAAACTGTTTTTT. It encodes CASRPRTDLWGKLFF.